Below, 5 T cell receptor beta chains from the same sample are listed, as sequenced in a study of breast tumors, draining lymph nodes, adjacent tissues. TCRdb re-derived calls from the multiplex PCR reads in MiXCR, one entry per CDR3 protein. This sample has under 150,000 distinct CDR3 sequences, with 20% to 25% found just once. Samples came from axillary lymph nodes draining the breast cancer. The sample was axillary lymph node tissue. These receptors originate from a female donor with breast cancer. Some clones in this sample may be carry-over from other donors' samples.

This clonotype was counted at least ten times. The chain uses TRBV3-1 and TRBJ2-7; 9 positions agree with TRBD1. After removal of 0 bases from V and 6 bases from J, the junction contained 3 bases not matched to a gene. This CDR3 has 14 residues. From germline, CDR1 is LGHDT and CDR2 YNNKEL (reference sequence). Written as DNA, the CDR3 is TGTGCCAGCAGCCAAGAGGAGACAGGGGGCGAGCAGTACTTC. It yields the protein CASSQEETGGEQYF.

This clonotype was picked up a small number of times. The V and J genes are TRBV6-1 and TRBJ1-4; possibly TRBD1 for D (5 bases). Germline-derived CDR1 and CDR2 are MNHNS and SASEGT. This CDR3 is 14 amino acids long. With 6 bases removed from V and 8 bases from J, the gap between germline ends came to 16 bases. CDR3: CASRTGPLGEKLFF. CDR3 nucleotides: TGTGCCAGCAGGACGGGGCCGCTCGGGGAAAAACTGTTTTTT.

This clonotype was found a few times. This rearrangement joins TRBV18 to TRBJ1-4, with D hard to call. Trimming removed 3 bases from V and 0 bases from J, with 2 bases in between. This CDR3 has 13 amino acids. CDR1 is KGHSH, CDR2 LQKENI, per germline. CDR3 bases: TGTGCCAGCTCACCTTCAACTAATGAAAAACTGTTTTTT. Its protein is CASSPSTNEKLFF. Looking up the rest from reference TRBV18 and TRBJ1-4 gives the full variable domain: NAGVMQNPRHLVRRRGQEARLRCSPMKGHSHVYWYRQLPEEGLKFMVYLQKENIIDESGMPKERFSAEFPKEGPSILRIQQVVRGDSAAYFCASSPSTNEKLFFGSGTQLSVL.

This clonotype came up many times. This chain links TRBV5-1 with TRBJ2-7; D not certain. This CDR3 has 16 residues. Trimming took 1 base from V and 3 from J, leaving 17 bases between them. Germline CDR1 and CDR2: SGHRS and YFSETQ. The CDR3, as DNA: TGCGCCAGCAGCTTGTATCTCGGCGGTACAAACTACGAGCAGTACTTC. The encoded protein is CASSLYLGGTNYEQYF.

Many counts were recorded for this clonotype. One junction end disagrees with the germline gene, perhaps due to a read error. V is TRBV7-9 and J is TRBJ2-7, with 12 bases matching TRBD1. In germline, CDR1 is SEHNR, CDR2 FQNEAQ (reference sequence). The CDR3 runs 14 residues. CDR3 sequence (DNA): TGTGCCAGCAGCCGAGGGGGGACAGGGGGCGAGGCGGACTTC. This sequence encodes CASSRGGTGGEADF. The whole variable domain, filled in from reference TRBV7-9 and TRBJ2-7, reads DTGVSQNPRHKITKRGQNVTFRCDPISEHNRLYWYRQTLGQGPEFLTYFQNEAQLEKSRLLSDRFSAERPKGSFSTLEIQRTEQGDSAMYLCASSRGGTGGEADFGPGTRLTVT.